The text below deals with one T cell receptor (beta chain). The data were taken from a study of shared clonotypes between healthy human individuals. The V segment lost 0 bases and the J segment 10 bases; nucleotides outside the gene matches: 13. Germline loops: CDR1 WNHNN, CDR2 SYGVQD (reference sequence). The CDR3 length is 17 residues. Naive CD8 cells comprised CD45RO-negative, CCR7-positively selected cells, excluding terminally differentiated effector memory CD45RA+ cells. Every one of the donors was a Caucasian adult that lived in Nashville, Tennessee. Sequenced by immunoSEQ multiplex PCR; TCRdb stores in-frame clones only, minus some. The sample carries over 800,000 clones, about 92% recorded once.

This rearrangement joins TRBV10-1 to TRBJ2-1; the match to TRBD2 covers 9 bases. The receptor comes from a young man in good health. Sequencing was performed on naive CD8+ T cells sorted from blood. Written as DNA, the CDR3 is TGCGCCAGCAGTGAGTCGATTATGGCGGGAGGGTCTCGGGAGCAGTTCTTC. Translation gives CASSESIMAGGSREQFF.